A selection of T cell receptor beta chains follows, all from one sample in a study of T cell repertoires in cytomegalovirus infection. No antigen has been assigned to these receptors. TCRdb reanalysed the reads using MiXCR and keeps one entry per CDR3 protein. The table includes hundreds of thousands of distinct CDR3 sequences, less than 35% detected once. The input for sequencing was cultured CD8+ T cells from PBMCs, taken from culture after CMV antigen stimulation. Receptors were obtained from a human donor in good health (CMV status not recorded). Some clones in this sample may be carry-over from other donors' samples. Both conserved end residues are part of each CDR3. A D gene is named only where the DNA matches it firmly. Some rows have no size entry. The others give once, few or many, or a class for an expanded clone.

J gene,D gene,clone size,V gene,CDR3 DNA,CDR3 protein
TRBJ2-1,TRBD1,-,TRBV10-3,TGTGCCATCAGTGCCCCCGGGACAGGCAATGAGCAGTTCTTC,CAISAPGTGNEQFF
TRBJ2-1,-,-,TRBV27,TGTGCCAGCAGTTTGGTGGGGAGTCCTACGGGCAATGAGCAGTTCTTC,CASSLVGSPTGNEQFF
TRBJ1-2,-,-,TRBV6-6,TGTGCCAGCAGTCATTTTTTGACAGATAACTATGGCTACACCTTC,CASSHFLTDNYGYTF
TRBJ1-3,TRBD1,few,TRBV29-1,TGCAGCGTTGAATCGGGACAGGCCCTCTCTGGAAACACCATATATTTT,CSVESGQALSGNTIYF
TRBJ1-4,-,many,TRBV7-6,TGTGCCAGCAGCGGCGACAGAAATGAAAAACTGTTTTTT,CASSGDRNEKLFF
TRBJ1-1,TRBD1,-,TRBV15,TGTGCCACCAGCAGAGGCAACGGGGACGAACAGGGGATGGCTGAAGCTTTCTTT,CATSRGNGDEQGMAEAFF
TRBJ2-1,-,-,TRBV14,TGTGCCAGCAGCCAAGGGTTGGTCCGGCGGGGGCCCCCCGGCGGGCAGTTCTTC,CASSQGLVRRGPPGGQFF
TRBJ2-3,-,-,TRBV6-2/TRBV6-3,TGTGCCAGCAGTTACTCGAAGGGGAAGGATACGCAGTATTTT,CASSYSKGKDTQYF
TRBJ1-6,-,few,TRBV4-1,TGCGCCAGCAGTTTTGCCCTGGGGGGAAATAATTCACCCCTCCACTTT,CASSFALGGNNSPLHF
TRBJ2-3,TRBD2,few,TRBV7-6,TGTGCCAGCAGCCTTCTAGCGGTGGGCACAGATACGCAGTATTTT,CASSLLAVGTDTQYF
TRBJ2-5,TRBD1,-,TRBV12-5,TGTGCTAGTGTCCCAGACAGGGGGGAGACCCAGTACTTC,CASVPDRGETQYF